This T cell receptor beta chain was captured in a study of regulatory T cells in long-lasting Graves disease. Points from the study as a whole: TRBV28, TRBJ1-2 and TRBJ2-5 were segments that persistent disease favored.

According to the study, TCR beta libraries were built with iRepertoire HTBI primers and CDR3-region Arm-PCR. TCRdb re-analysed the multiplex PCR reads in MiXCR, keeping a single row per CDR3 protein. There are around 500,000 distinct CDR3 sequences in the sample; roughly 15% occur only once, and around a quarter lies in the top ten. Trimming stripped 3 bases from V and 0 bases from J, with 18 bases between. Looked up from germline, CDR1 is SGHRS and CDR2 is YFSETQ. There are 17 residues in the CDR3. As for time point: newly diagnosed GD, antithyroid drugs for less than 3 months. RNA from PBMCs was the source of the TCR library. Diagnoses of Graves' disease were made by American Thyroid Association guidelines. Regarding this clonotype: The target antigen is unknown.

The sample was also linked to a second study, of T cells in Graves' hyperthyroidism and ophthalmopathy. That work adds: HTBI primers were employed in a first-round RT-PCR of the TCR CDR3.

The V and J genes are TRBV5-1 and TRBJ1-2; weak D call: TRBD1 (5 bases). This TCR was recovered from a woman aged 35-65 years with Graves disease. The material was peripheral blood mononuclear cells (PBMCs), obtained at new diagnosis, from a patient treated with antithyroid drugs. As DNA, the CDR3 is TGCGCCAGCAGCTCGCCGGATACGGGGACCACTAACTATGGCTACACCTTC. Translated: CASSSPDTGTTNYGYTF.